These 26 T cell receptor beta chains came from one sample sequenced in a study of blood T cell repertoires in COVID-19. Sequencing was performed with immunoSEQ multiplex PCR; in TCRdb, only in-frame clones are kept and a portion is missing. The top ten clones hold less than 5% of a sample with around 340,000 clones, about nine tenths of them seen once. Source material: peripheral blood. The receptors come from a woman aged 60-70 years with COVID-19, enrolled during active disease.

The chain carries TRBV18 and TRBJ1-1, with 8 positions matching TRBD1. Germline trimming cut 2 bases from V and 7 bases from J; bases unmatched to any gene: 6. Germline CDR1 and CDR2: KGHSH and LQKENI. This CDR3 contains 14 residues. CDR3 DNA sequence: TGTGCCAGCTCACCATCCACAGGGGGGGATGAAGCTTTCTTT. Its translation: CASSPSTGGDEAFF. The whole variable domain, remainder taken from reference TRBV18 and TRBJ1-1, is NAGVMQNPRHLVRRRGQEARLRCSPMKGHSHVYWYRQLPEEGLKFMVYLQKENIIDESGMPKERFSAEFPKEGPSILRIQQVVRGDSAAYFCASSPSTGGDEAFFGQGTRLTVV.

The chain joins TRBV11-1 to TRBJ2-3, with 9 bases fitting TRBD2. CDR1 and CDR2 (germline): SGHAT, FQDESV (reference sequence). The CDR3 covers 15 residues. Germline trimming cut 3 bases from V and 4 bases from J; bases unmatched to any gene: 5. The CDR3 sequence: CASSLRGGGADTQYF. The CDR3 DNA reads TGTGCCAGCAGCTTGCGGGGGGGCGGCGCAGATACGCAGTATTTT.

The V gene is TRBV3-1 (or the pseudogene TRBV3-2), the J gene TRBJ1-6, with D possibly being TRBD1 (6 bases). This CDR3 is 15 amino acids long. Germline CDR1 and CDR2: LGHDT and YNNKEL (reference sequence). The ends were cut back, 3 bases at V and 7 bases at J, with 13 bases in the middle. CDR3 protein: CASSQTGPANSPLHF. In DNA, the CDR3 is TGTGCCAGCAGCCAGACAGGACCGGCGAATTCACCCCTCCACTTT.

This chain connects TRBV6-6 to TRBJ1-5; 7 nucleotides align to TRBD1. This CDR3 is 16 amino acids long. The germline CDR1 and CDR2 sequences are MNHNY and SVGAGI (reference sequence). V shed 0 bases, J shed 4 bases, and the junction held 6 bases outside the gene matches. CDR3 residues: CASSYSTGMRNQPQHF. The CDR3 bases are TGTGCCAGCAGTTACTCGACAGGGATGAGGAATCAGCCCCAGCATTTT.

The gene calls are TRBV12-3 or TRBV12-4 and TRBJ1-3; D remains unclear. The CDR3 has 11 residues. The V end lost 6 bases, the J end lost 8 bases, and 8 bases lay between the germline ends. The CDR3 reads CASRTTYTIYF. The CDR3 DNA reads TGTGCCAGCAGGACAACTTACACCATATATTTT.

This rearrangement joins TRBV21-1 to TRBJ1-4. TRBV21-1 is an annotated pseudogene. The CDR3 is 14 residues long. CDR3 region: CAVERGAANEKLFF. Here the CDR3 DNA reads TGTGCCGTGGAAAGAGGTGCGGCTAATGAAAAACTGTTTTTT.

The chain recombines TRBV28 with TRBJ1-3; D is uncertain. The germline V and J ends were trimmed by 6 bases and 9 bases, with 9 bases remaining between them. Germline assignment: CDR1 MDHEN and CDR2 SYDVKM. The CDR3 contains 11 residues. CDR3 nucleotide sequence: TGTGCCAGCAGAGAGACTTCCACCATATATTTT. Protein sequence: CASRETSTIYF. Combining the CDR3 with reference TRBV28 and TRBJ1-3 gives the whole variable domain DVKVTQSSRYLVKRTGEKVFLECVQDMDHENMFWYRQDPGLGLRLIYFSYDVKMKEKGDIPEGYSVSREKKERFSLILESASTNQTSMYLCASRETSTIYFGEGSWLTVV.

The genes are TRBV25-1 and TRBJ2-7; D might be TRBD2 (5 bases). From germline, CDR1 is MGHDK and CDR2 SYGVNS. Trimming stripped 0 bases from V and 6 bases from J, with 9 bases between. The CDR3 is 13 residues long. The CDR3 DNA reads TGTGCCAGCAGTGAATATCCGGGAATCGAGCAGTACTTC. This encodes CASSEYPGIEQYF.

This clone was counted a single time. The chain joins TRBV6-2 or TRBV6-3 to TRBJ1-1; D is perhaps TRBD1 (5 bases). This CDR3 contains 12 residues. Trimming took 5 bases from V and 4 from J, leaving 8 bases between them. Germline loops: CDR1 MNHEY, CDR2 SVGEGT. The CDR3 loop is CASSRQSTEAFF. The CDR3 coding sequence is TGTGCCAGCAGTCGACAGAGCACTGAAGCTTTCTTT.

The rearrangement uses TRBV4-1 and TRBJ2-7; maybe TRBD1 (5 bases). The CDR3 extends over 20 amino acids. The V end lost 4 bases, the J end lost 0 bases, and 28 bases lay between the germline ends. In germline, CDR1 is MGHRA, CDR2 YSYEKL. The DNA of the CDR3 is TGCGCCAGCAGCCTTCGTTTGGCCGCCCCAGGTAGTACAGGCTCCTACGAGCAGTACTTC. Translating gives CASSLRLAAPGSTGSYEQYF.

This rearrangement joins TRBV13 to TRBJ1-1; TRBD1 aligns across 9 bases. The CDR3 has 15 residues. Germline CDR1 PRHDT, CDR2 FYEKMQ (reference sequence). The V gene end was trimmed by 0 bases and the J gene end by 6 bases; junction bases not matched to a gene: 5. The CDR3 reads CASSLGSRQGAEAFF. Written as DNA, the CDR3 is TGTGCCAGCAGCTTAGGATCTCGACAGGGGGCTGAAGCTTTCTTT.

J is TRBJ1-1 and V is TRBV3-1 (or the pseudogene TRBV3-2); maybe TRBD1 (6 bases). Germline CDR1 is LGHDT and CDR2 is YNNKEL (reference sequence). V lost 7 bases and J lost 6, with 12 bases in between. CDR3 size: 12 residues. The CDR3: CASTRGGPEAFF. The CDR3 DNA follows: TGTGCCAGCACCCGGGGGGGGCCTGAAGCTTTCTTT.

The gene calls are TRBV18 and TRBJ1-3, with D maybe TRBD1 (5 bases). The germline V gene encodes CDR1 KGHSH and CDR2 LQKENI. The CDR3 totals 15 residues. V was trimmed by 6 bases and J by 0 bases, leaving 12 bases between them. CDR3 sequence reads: CASSQRGLSGNTIYF. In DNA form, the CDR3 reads TGTGCCAGCTCCCAAAGGGGACTCTCTGGAAACACCATATATTTT.

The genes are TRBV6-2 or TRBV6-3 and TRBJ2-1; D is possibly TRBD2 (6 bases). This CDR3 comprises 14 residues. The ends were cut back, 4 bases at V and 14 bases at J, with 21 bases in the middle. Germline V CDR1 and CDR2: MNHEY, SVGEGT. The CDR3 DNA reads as TGTGCCAGCAGTTCCGGGGGTCCCATACAATGGAAGTTCTTC. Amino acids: CASSSGGPIQWKFF.

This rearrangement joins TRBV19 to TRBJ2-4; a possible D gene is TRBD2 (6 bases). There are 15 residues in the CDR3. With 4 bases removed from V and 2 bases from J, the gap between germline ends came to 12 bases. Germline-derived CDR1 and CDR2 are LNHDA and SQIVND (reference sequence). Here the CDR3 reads CASSNPGDSKNIQYF. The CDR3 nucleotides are TGTGCCAGTAGTAACCCGGGAGACTCCAAAAACATTCAGTACTTC.

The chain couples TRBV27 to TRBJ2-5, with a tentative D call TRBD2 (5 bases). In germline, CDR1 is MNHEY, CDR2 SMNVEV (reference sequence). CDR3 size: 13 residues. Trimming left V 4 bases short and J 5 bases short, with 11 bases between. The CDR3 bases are TGTGCCAGCAGTTATACCCGGGGTGAGACCCAGTACTTC. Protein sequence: CASSYTRGETQYF.

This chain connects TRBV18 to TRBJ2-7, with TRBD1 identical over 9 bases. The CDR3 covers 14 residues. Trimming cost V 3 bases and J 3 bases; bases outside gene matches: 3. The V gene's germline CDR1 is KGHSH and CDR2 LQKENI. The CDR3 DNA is TGTGCCAGCTCACCTGCGGGACAGGGCTACGAGCAGTACTTC. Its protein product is CASSPAGQGYEQYF. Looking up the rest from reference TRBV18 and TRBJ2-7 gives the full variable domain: NAGVMQNPRHLVRRRGQEARLRCSPMKGHSHVYWYRQLPEEGLKFMVYLQKENIIDESGMPKERFSAEFPKEGPSILRIQQVVRGDSAAYFCASSPAGQGYEQYFGPGTRLTVT.

CDR3 in amino acids: CASSEEAKNIQYF. CDR3 nucleotide sequence: TGTGCCAGCAGCGAGGAGGCCAAAAACATTCAGTACTTC. The chain joins TRBV6-5 to TRBJ2-4; D gene uncertain. Trimming removed 6 bases from V and 1 base from J, with 7 bases in between. CDR3 length equals 13 residues. The germline gives CDR1 MNHEY, CDR2 SVGAGI.

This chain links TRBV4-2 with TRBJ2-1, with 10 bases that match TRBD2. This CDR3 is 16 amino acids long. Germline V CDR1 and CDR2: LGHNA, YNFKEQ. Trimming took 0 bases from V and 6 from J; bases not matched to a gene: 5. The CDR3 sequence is CASSQEGAGGSNEQFF. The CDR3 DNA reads TGTGCCAGCAGCCAAGAGGGAGCGGGGGGGTCCAATGAGCAGTTCTTC.

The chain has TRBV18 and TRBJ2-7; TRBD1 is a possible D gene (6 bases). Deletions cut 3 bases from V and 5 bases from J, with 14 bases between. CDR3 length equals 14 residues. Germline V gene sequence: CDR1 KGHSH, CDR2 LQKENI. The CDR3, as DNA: TGTGCCAGCTCACCGGGCCAGGGGTTCGACGAGCAGTACTTC. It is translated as CASSPGQGFDEQYF. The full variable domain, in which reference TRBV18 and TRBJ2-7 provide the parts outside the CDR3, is NAGVMQNPRHLVRRRGQEARLRCSPMKGHSHVYWYRQLPEEGLKFMVYLQKENIIDESGMPKERFSAEFPKEGPSILRIQQVVRGDSAAYFCASSPGQGFDEQYFGPGTRLTVT.

The CDR3 bases are TGTGCCAGCAGAACAAGCGGACAGGGCAATCAGCCCCAGCATTTT. Translated: CASRTSGQGNQPQHF. This rearrangement joins TRBV6-6 to TRBJ1-5; TRBD1 agrees at 7 bases. The CDR3 consists of 15 residues. Germline CDR1 MNHNY, CDR2 SVGAGI (reference sequence). The V segment lost 6 bases and the J segment 2 bases; nucleotides outside the gene matches: 7.

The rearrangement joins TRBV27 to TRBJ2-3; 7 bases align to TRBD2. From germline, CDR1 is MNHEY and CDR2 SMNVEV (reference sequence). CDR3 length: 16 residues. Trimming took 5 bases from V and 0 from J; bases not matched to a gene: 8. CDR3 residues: CASSPWGAGSTDTQYF. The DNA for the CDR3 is TGTGCCAGCAGTCCTTGGGGAGCGGGGAGCACAGATACGCAGTATTTT.

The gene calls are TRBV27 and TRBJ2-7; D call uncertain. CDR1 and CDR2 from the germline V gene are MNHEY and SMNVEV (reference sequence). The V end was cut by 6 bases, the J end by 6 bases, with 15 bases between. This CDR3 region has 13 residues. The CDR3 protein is CASSSPPSSEQYF. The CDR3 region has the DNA TGTGCCAGCAGCTCCCCCCCCTCGTCCGAGCAGTACTTC.

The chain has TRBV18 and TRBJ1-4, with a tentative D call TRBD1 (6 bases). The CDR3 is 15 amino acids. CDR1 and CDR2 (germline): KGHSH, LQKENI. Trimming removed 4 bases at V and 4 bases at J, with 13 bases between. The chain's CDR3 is CASSLRQEINEKLFF. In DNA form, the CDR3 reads TGTGCCAGCTCACTCCGACAGGAGATTAATGAAAAACTGTTTTTT.

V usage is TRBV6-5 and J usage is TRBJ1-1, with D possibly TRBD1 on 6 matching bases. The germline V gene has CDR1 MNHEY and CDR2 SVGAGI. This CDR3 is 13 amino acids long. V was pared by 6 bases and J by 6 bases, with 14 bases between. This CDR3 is CASRLSGEAEAFF. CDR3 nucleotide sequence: TGTGCCAGCAGGTTGTCAGGGGAAGCTGAAGCTTTCTTT.

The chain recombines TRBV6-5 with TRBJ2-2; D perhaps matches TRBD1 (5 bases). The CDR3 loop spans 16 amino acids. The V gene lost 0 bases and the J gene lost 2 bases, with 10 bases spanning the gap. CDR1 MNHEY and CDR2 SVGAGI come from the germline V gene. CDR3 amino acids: CASSYSGQLNTGELFF. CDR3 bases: TGTGCCAGCAGTTACTCGGGGCAGCTAAACACCGGGGAGCTGTTTTTT.